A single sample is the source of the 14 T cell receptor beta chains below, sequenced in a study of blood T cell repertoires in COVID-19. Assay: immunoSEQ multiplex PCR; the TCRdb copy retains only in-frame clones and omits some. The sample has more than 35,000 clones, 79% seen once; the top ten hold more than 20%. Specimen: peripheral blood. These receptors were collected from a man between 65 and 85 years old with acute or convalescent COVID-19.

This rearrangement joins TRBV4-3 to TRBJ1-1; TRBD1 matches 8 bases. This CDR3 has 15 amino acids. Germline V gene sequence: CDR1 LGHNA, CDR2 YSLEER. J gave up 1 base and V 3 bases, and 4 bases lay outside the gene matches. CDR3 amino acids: CASSQDRAANTEAFF. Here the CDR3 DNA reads TGCGCCAGCAGCCAGGACAGGGCGGCGAACACTGAAGCTTTCTTT.

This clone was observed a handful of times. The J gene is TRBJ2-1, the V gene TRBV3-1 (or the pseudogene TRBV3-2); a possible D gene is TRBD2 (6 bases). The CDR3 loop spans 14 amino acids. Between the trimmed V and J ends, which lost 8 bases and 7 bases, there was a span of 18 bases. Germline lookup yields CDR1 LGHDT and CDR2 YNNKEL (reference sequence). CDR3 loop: CASSQAGSNNEQFF. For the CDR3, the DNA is TGTGCCAGCTCCCAGGCCGGGAGTAATAATGAGCAGTTCTTC.

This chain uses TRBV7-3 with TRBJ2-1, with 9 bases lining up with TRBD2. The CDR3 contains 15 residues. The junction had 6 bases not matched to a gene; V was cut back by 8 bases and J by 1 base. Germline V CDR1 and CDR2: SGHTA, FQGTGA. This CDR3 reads CASCRAGGSYNEQFF. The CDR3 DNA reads TGTGCCAGCTGCCGGGCGGGAGGGTCCTACAATGAGCAGTTCTTC.

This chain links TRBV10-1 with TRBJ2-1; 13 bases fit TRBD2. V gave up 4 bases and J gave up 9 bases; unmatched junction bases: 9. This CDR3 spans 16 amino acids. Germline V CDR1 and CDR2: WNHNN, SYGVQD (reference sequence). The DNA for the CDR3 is TGCGCCAGCAGTGGGGGGACTAGCGGGAACCTCTCTGAGCAGTTCTTC. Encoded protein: CASSGGTSGNLSEQFF.

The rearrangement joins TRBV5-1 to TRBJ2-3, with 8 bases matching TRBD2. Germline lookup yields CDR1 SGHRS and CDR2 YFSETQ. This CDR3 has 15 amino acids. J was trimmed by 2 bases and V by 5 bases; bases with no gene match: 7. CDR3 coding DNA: TGCGCCAGCAGAAGCGGGAGTTTTAACACAGATACGCAGTATTTT. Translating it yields CASRSGSFNTDTQYF.

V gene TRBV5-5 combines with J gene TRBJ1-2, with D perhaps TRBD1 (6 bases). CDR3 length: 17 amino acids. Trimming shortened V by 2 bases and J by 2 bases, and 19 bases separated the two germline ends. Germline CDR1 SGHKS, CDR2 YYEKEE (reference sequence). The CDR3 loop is CASSFDSAGASNYGYTF. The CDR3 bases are TGTGCCAGCAGCTTTGATTCGGCAGGGGCGTCAAACTATGGCTACACCTTC. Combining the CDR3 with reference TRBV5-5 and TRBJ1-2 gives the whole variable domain DAGVTQSPTHLIKTRGQQVTLRCSPISGHKSVSWYQQVLGQGPQFIFQYYEKEERGRGNFPDRFSARQFPNYSSELNVNALLLGDSALYLCASSFDSAGASNYGYTFGSGTRLTVV.

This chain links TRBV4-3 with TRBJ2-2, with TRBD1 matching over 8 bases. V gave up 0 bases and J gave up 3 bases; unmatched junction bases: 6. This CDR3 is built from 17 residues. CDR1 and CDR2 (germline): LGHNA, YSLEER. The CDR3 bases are TGCGCCAGCAGCCAAGATTCAGGGGGCGCCGACACCGGGGAGCTGTTTTTT. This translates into CASSQDSGGADTGELFF.

CDR3: CASSLDRGNEQFF. CDR3 nucleotide sequence: TGTGCCAGCAGCTTAGATAGGGGGAATGAGCAGTTCTTC. The chain is built from TRBV7-9 and TRBJ2-1; D is perhaps TRBD1 (6 bases). The CDR3 runs 13 residues. CDR1 is SEHNR and CDR2 is FQNEAQ in the germline V gene (reference sequence). The ends were cut back, 1 base at V and 7 bases at J, with 8 bases in the middle.

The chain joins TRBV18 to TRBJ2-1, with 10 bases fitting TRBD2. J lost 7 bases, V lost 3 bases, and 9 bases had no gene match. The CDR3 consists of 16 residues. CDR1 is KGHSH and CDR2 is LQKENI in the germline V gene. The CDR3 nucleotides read TGTGCCAGCTCACCCCTCCAGCGGGAGGGCCGGAATGAGCAGTTCTTC. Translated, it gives CASSPLQREGRNEQFF.

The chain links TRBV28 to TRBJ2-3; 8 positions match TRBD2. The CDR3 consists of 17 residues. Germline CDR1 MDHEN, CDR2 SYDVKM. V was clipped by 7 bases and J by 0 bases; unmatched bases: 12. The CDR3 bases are TGTGCCAGCACCAACCGCGGAAGCGGGGGTAGCACAGATACGCAGTATTTT. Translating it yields CASTNRGSGGSTDTQYF.

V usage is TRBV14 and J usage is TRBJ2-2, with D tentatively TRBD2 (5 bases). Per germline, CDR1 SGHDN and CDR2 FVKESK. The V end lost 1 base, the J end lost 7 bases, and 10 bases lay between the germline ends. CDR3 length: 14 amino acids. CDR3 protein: CASSQVAGIGELFF. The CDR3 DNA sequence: TGTGCCAGCAGCCAAGTAGCCGGGATCGGGGAGCTGTTTTTT.

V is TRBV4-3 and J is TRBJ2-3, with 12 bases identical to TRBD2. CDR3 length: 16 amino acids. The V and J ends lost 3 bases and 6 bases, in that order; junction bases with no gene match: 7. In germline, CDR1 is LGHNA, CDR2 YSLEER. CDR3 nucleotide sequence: TGCGCCAGCAGCCAGCTAGCGGGAGGGCCATCGGATACGCAGTATTTT. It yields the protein CASSQLAGGPSDTQYF.

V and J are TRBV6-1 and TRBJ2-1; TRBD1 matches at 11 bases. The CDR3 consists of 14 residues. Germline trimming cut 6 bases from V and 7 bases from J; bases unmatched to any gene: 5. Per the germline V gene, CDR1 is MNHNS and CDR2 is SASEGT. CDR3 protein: CASSTDRGQNEQFF. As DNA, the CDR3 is TGTGCCAGCAGCACGGACAGGGGGCAGAATGAGCAGTTCTTC.

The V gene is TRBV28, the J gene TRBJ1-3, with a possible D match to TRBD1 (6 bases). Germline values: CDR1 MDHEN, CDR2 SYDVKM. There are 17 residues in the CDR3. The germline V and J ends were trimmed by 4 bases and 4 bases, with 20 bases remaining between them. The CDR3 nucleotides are TGTGCCAGCAGTTCAATCTCGCTTACAGGGACCGGAAACACCATATATTTT. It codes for CASSSISLTGTGNTIYF.